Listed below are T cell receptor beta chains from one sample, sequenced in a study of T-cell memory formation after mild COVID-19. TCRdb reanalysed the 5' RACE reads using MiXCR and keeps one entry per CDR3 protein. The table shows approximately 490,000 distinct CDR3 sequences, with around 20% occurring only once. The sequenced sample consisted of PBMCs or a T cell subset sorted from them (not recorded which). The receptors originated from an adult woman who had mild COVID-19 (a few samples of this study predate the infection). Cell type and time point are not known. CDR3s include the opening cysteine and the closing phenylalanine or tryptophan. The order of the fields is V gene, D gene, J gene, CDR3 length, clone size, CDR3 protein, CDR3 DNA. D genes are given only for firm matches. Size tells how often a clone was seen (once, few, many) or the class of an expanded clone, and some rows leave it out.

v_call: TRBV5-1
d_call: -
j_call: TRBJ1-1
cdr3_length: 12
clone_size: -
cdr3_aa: CASSSPGLRAFF
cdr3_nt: TGCGCCAGCAGCTCTCCGGGACTAAGAGCTTTCTTT

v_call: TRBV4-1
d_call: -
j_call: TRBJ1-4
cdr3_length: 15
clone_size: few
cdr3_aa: CASSEGQARREKLFF
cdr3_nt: TGCGCCAGCAGCGAAGGACAAGCCCGGAGGGAAAAACTGTTTTTT

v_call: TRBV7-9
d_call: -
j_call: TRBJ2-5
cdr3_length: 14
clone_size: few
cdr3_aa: CASSLVSRQETQYF
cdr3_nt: TGTGCCAGCAGCTTAGTGTCCCGGCAAGAGACCCAGTACTTC

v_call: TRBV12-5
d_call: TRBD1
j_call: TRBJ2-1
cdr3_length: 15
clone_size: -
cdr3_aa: CASGLGDRGDNEQFF
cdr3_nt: TGTGCTAGTGGTTTGGGGGACAGGGGGGACAATGAGCAGTTCTTC

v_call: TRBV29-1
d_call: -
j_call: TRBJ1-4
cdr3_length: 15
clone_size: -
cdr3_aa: CSVEVGLGASEKLFF
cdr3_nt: TGCAGCGTTGAGGTGGGGCTAGGCGCGAGTGAAAAACTGTTTTTT

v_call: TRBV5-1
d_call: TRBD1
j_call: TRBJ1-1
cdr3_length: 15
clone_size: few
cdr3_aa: CASSSNPGQGLEAFF
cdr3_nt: TGCGCCAGCAGCTCTAACCCGGGACAGGGTCTTGAAGCTTTCTTT

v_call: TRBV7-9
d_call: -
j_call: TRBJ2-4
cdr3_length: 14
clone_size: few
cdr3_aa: CASSLSWGWNIQYF
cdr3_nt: TGTGCCAGCAGCTTGTCATGGGGTTGGAACATTCAGTACTTC

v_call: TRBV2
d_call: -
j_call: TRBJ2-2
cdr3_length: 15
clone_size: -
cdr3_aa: CASRRTTANTGELFF
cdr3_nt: TGTGCCAGCAGAAGGACTACGGCGAACACCGGGGAGCTGTTTTTT

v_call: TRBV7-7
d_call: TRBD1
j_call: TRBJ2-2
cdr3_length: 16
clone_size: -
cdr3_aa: CASSSGQGARSGELFF
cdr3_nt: TGTGCTAGCAGCTCAGGACAGGGGGCACGGTCCGGGGAGCTGTTTTTT

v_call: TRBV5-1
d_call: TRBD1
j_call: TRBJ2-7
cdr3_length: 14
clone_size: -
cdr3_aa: CASSWGTGDYEQYF
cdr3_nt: TGCGCCAGCAGCTGGGGGACAGGGGACTACGAGCAGTACTTC

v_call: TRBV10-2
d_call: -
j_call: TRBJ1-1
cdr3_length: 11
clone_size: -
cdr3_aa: CASAVGREAFF
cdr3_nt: TGCGCCAGCGCCGTGGGTAGGGAAGCTTTCTTT

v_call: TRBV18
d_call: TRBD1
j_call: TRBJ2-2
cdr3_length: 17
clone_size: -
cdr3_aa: CASPEVPGQTNTGELFF
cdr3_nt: TGTGCCAGCCCGGAAGTTCCGGGACAGACTAACACCGGGGAGCTGTTTTTT

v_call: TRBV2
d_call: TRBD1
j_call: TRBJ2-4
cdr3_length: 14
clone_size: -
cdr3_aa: CASSGTGPKNIQYF
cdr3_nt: TGTGCCAGCAGTGGGACAGGGCCCAAAAACATTCAGTACTTC

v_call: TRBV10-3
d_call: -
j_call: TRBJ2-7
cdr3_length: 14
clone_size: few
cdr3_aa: CAISDRAGSYEQYF
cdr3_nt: TGTGCCATCAGTGATCGGGCAGGGTCCTACGAGCAGTACTTC

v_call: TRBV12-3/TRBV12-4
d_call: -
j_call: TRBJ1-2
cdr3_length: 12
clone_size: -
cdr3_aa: CASSLGRGGYTF
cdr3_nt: TGTGCCAGCAGTTTAGGAAGGGGTGGCTACACCTTC